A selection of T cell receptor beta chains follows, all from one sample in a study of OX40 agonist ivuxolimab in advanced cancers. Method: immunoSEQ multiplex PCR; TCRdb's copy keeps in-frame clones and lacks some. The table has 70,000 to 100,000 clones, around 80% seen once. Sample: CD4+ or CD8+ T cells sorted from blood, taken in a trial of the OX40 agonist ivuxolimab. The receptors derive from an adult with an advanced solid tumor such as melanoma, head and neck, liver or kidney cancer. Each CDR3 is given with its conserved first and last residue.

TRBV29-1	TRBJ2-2	CSVKTNTNTGELFF
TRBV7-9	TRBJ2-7	CASSRDRGQGQYF
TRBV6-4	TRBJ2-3	CASSDRLSTDTQYF
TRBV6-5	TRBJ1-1	CASRRDNPNTEAFF
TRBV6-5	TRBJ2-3	CASSFSGGRDTQYF
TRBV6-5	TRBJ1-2	CASSYSPGAYGYTF
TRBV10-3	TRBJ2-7	CAISEGYEQYF
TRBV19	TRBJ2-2	CASSMELAVFTGELFF
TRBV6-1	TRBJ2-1	CASSRGQGGNEQFF
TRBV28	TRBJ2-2	CASSLASGWSGELFF
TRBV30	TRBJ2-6	CAWDKSSGANVLTF
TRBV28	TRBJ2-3	CASSPVGHSDTQYF
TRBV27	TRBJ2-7	CASMFLRSGPTSGGTGYEQYF
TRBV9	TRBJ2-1	CASSVVFTSGYNEQFF
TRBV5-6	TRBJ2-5	CASSLGPGSTGETQYF
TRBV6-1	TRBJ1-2	CASSPSGDYGYTF
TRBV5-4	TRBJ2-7	CASSRDYEQYF
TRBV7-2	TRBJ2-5	CASSPPGLAGPYYF
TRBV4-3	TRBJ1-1	CASRQTWGTEAFF
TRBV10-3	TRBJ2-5	CAISALGGQGGTQYF
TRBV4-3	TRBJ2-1	CASSPTWGQGVYNEQFF
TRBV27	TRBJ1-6	CASSPRPFSSYNSPLHF
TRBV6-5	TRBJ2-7	CASKYSRGASSYEQYF
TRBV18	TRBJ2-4	CASSPHRVADGTMGIQYF
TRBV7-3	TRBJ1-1	CASSPWAGGRAFF
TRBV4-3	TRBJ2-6	CASSHVEGSGANVLTF
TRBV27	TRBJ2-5	CASSFRETQYF
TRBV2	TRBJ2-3	CASRPLGEGGDTQYF
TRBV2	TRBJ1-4	CASIYPGQGNEKLFF
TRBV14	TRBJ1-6	CASSREFNSPLHF
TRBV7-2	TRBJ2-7	CASSLVGGQGTIEQYF
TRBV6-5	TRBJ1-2	CASGTGNNYGYTF
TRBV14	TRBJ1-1	CASSQVRPTGLTEAFF
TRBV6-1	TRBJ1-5	CATSLGIDSNQPQHF
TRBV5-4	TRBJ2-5	CASSRGGALTETQYF
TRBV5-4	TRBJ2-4	CASSGVQGDIQYF
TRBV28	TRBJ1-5	CASSPRTGGGQPQHF
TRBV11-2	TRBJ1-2	CASSLGIAKSSYGYTF
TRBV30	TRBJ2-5	CAWRPGQLQETQYF
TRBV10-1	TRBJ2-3	CASSGRGTWDTQYF
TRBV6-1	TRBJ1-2	CASSDQTLANYGYTF
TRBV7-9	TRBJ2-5	CASSLRTSGGPNAETQYF
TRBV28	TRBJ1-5	CASKGRGGAFNSNQPQHF
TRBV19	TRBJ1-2	CASSMEGHSMVRGRVHGYTF
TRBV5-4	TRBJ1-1	CASSLMGEWGEAFF
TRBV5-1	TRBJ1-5	CASSLAGGAGQPQHF
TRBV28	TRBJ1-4	CASRGGLGEKLFF
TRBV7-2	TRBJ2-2	CASSLLLSVNTGELFF
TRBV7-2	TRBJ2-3	CASSWTGTDTQYF
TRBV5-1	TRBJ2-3	CASSLGQSEDTQYF
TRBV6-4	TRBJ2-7	CASSFWGGFIIYSYEQYF
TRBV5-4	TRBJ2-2	CASSLAGATGELFF
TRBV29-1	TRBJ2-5	CSVDKMEETQYF